These 3 T cell receptor beta chains share one sample of origin, sequenced in a study of T cells in Graves' hyperthyroidism and ophthalmopathy. Authors of the study amplified TCR beta CDR3 regions from RNA transcripts. The study used the HTBI primer set for a first-round RT-PCR of the TCR CDR3. TCRdb fed the multiplex PCR reads into MiXCR, producing one record per CDR3 protein. The sample records more than 500,000 distinct CDR3 sequences, over 45% being singletons. Sequencing was done on a sample of peripheral blood or thyroid tissue (not recorded which). Every receptor here comes from an adult woman with Graves' disease, either hyperthyroidism or ophthalmopathy (not recorded which).

The chain links TRBV2 to TRBJ1-6; D is unclear. Germline-derived CDR1 and CDR2 are SNHLY and FYNNEI. The CDR3 extends over 15 amino acids. Trimming shortened V by 7 bases and J by 0 bases, and 10 bases separated the two germline ends. In DNA form, the CDR3 reads TGTGCCAGCAATGACGGGAGCTCCTATAATTCACCCCTCCACTTT. Translated: CASNDGSSYNSPLHF.

The chain links TRBV28 to TRBJ2-7; D uncertain. The CDR3 spans 13 residues. V was pared by 3 bases and J by 6 bases, with 12 bases between. Germline lookup yields CDR1 MDHEN and CDR2 SYDVKM. CDR3 amino acids: CASSFQWLGEQYF. The CDR3 nucleotides read TGTGCCAGCAGTTTCCAGTGGCTTGGCGAGCAGTACTTC.

This chain connects TRBV7-8 to TRBJ1-1; TRBD1 is a possible D gene (6 bases). The length of the CDR3 is 17 residues. Trimming left V 4 bases short and J 10 bases short, with 28 bases between. Germline assignment: CDR1 SGHVS and CDR2 FQNEAQ. The CDR3 loop reads CASSYLRGADTGELAFF. The CDR3 nucleotides are TGTGCCAGCAGCTACCTTCGGGGGGCTGACACCGGGGAGCTAGCTTTCTTT. Looking up the rest from reference TRBV7-8 and TRBJ1-1 gives the full variable domain: GAGVSQSPRYKVAKRGQDVALRCDPISGHVSLFWYQQALGQGPEFLTYFQNEAQLDKSGLPSDRFFAERPEGSVSTLKIQRTQQEDSAVYLCASSYLRGADTGELAFFGQGTRLTVV.